Detailed here is one T cell receptor beta chain. Its cognate antigen is unknown. Thyroid surgery took place with no prior treatment in any patient. This sample is part of a study of metastatic and nonmetastatic thyroid tumors. At the level of the study: Repertoires from malignant and benign thyroid patients were compared across blood and tumor or nodule tissue.

Regarding the study as a whole: Malignant thyroid tumors reportedly had TCR beta diversity that was significantly higher than in benign nodules, in blood and tumor.

As handled by the study authors: For papillary thyroid cancer, a distant-metastasis classifier was constructed from CDR3 differences observed across clinicopathological groups. With MiXCR, TCRdb called clones anew from the PCR reads. These V and J calls originate from TCRdb's pipeline instead of the authors' own analysis. Here the sample spans 45,000 or so clones, about 4.2% being singletons. The germline V gene has CDR1 LNHDA and CDR2 SQIVND (reference sequence). The V gene end was trimmed by 3 bases and the J gene end by 4 bases; junction bases not matched to a gene: 7. The CDR3 has 15 residues. Material: blood. The receptor comes from a female donor with papillary thyroid cancer or a benign thyroid nodule (not recorded which). Some clones in this sample may be carry-over from other donors' samples. The rearrangement links TRBV19 to TRBJ2-3; 7 bases map to TRBD2. CDR3 region: CASSMSREWADTQYF. CDR3 DNA sequence: TGTGCCAGTAGTATGTCGCGGGAGTGGGCAGATACGCAGTATTTT.